This paragraph reports one T cell receptor beta chain. What it binds is not known. The entry originates in a study of OX40 agonist ivuxolimab in advanced cancers. Study-wide results and limits: By week 6 at 0.1 to 3.0 mg/kg, blood CD4+ and CD8+ T cells had expanded clonally. Some patients who did not respond also had low normalized T-cell clonal expansion. Clonal expansion among partial responders at 0.1-3.0 mg/kg ranked near the lowest.

Patients who had autoimmune disease history or got systemic immunosuppression were left out. This table comes from immunoSEQ multiplex PCR, and its TCRdb copy is limited to in-frame clones, with some not included. The sample lists under 20,000 clones, 83% seen once, with 21% in the top ten. Germline CDR1 MNHEY, CDR2 SVGAGI. The trim removed 6 bases at V and 4 bases at J, leaving 4 bases unmatched. CDR3 length: 14 residues. The origin of this receptor is an adult with an advanced solid tumor such as melanoma, head and neck, liver or kidney cancer. Sequenced here: CD4+ or CD8+ T cells sorted from blood, sampled in a trial of the OX40 agonist ivuxolimab. J is TRBJ1-1 and V is TRBV6-5; 11 bases are a match to TRBD1. The CDR3 is CASSLGTGGTEAFF. In DNA form, the CDR3 reads TGTGCCAGCAGCCTCGGGACAGGGGGCACTGAAGCTTTCTTT.